The next 8 T cell receptor beta chains were all read from a single sample in a study of CD8 T cells in Susac syndrome. Random hexamers were used to reverse transcribe about 0.45 to 1 ug of RNA. Via MiXCR, TCRdb re-called the immunoSEQ multiplex PCR reads, giving one row per CDR3 protein. Of under 200,000 distinct CDR3 sequences listed, roughly 92% are singletons. Sequencing was done on a sample of CD4+ T cells from PBMCs. These receptors came from a human donor with Susac syndrome.

The chain joins TRBV6-2 or TRBV6-3 to TRBJ2-5; D is unclear. V was trimmed by 10 bases and J by 0 bases, leaving 12 bases between them. This CDR3 contains 13 residues. From germline, CDR1 is MNHEY and CDR2 SVGEGT. The CDR3 region is CATLFGYQETQYF. The CDR3 nucleotides read TGTGCCACCCTCTTTGGGTACCAAGAGACCCAGTACTTC.

The CDR3 loop is CASSTIPRGHIGYTF. As DNA, the CDR3 is TGTGCCAGCAGCACTATACCCAGGGGGCATATCGGCTACACCTTC. The V gene is TRBV5-6, the J gene TRBJ1-2; 8 bases are a match to TRBD1. The CDR3 is 15 residues long. V dropped 4 bases and J dropped 8; count of bases not matched to a gene: 13. From germline, CDR1 is SGHDT and CDR2 YYEEEE.

The CDR3 nucleotides read TGCGCCAGCAGCCAAGAGGACCAACTCCCTTATGGCTACACCTTC. It encodes CASSQEDQLPYGYTF. This chain connects TRBV4-3 to TRBJ1-2; D is unclear. The V end lost 0 bases, the J end lost 5 bases, and 13 bases lay between the germline ends. This CDR3 has 15 residues. Germline V gives CDR1 LGHNA, CDR2 YSLEER.

The CDR3 loop is CASSLVGGGAGETQYF. In DNA, the CDR3 is TGTGCCAGCAGCTTAGTTGGCGGGGGGGCTGGAGAGACCCAGTACTTC. The rearrangement links TRBV7-2 to TRBJ2-5, with 9 bases fitting TRBD2. Germline CDR1 is SGHTA and CDR2 is FQGNSA. This CDR3 comprises 16 residues. The V and J ends lost 1 base and 4 bases, in that order; junction bases with no gene match: 7.

The chain recombines TRBV5-6 with TRBJ1-2; D remains ambiguous. Looked up from germline, CDR1 is SGHDT and CDR2 is YYEEEE. Trimming removed 5 bases from V and 4 bases from J, with 12 bases in between. The CDR3 has 13 amino acids. CDR3 loop: CASSSQPSYGYTF. The CDR3 DNA sequence: TGTGCCAGCAGTTCCCAACCCTCCTATGGCTACACCTTC.

This chain joins TRBV14 and TRBJ2-7; tentative D call: TRBD1 (6 bases). The CDR3 is 13 residues long. In germline, CDR1 is SGHDN, CDR2 FVKESK. Deletions cut 0 bases from V and 7 bases from J, with 10 bases between. Here the CDR3 DNA reads TGTGCCAGCAGCCAAGATCTCCAGGGGGAGCAGTACTTC. Its protein product is CASSQDLQGEQYF.

This clonotype was detected a few times. The CDR3, as DNA: TGTGCCAGCAGCTTAACTAGCACAGATACGCAGTATTTT. Amino acids: CASSLTSTDTQYF. The chain joins TRBV5-6 to TRBJ2-3; D not certain. The CDR3 length is 13 residues. Trimming removed 2 bases from V and 0 bases from J, with 4 bases in between. In germline, CDR1 is SGHDT, CDR2 YYEEEE.

The chain links TRBV6-6 to TRBJ1-1, with 7 bases matching TRBD1. The CDR3 has 14 residues. Germline trimming cut 3 bases from V and 4 bases from J; bases unmatched to any gene: 5. Germline V gives CDR1 MNHNY, CDR2 SVGAGI (reference sequence). This CDR3 is CASSYRGQGTEAFF. The CDR3 DNA reads as TGTGCCAGCAGTTATAGGGGGCAAGGCACTGAAGCTTTCTTT.